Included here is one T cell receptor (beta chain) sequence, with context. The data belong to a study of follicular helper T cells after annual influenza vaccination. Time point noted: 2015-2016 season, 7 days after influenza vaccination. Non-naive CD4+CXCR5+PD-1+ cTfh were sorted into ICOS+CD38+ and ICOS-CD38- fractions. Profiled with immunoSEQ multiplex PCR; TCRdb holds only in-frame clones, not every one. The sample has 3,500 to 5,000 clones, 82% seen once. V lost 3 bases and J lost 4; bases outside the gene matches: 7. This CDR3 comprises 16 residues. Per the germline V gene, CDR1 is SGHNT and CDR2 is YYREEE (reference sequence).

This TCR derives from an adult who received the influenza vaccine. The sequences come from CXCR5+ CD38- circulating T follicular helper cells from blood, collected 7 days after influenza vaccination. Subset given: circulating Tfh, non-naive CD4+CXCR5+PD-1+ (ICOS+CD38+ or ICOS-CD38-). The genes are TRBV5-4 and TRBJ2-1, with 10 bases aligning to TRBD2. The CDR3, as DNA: TGTGCCAGCAGCTGGGGCAGGACTAGCGGTTACAATGAGCAGTTCTTC. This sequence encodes CASSWGRTSGYNEQFF.